These 22 T cell receptor beta chains were all obtained from the same sample, sequenced in a study of cytomegalovirus exposure and HLA in healthy donors. A multiplex PCR was run with 60 Vbeta primers and 13 Jbeta primers. The assay was immunoSEQ multiplex PCR, and TCRdb's table has in-frame clones only and misses some. The sample includes more than 95,000 clones, over 9% of them seen just once. The specimen sequenced was PBMCs. Receptor source: a man aged 40-49 years in good health and CMV-seropositive.

This clone turned up a few times. This rearrangement joins TRBV28 to TRBJ1-4, with 7 bases fitting TRBD1. This CDR3 is built from 15 residues. CDR1 MDHEN and CDR2 SYDVKM come from the germline V gene. V was clipped by 7 bases and J by 7 bases; unmatched bases: 12. CDR3 loop: CASTQQGGLGEKLFF. In nucleotides, the CDR3 is TGTGCCAGCACCCAGCAGGGGGGTTTAGGTGAAAAACTGTTTTTT.

This clone was seen a handful of times. This chain links TRBV5-4 with TRBJ1-6; D may be TRBD1 (5 bases). CDR3 length: 16 amino acids. CDR1 and CDR2 from the germline V gene are SGHNT and YYREEE (reference sequence). Trimming cost V 0 bases and J 9 bases, with 16 bases left between them. The CDR3 reads CASSLDVGQGGSPLHF. The CDR3 bases are TGTGCCAGCAGCTTGGATGTGGGCCAGGGAGGTTCACCCCTCCACTTT.

V and J are TRBV6-1 and TRBJ2-5, with 9 bases aligning to TRBD1. This CDR3 region has 14 residues. The trim removed 6 bases at V and 1 base at J, leaving 3 bases unmatched. Germline V gene lookup returns CDR1 MNHNS and CDR2 SASEGT. CDR3 loop: CASRDRGLQETQYF. The CDR3 DNA sequence: TGTGCCAGCAGGGACAGGGGCCTCCAAGAGACCCAGTACTTC.

This clone came up a few times. This chain uses TRBV15 with TRBJ2-3; TRBD2 might be the D (6 bases). The CDR3 length is 15 residues. V dropped 3 bases and J dropped 4 bases, with 14 bases sitting between them. Germline lookup yields CDR1 LNHNV and CDR2 YYDKDF (reference sequence). For the CDR3, the DNA is TGTGCCACCAGCAGGCAGGGAGGCCTAGCAGATACGCAGTATTTT. As protein: CATSRQGGLADTQYF.

This rearrangement joins TRBV5-1 to TRBJ2-2; 7 nucleotides agree with TRBD1. Germline CDR1 is SGHRS and CDR2 is YFSETQ. The V and J ends lost 4 bases and 5 bases, in that order; junction bases with no gene match: 5. The CDR3 consists of 14 residues. CDR3 in DNA: TGCGCCAGCAGCCTCTCACAGGGGACCGGGGAGCTGTTTTTT. It specifies CASSLSQGTGELFF.

The chain links TRBV4-1 to TRBJ1-5; the match to TRBD1 covers 7 bases. V lost 0 bases, J lost 7 bases, and 6 bases stayed unmatched. This CDR3 spans 15 amino acids. The germline CDR1 and CDR2 sequences are MGHRA and YSYEKL. The CDR3 sequence: CASSQDNRGWQPQHF. CDR3 coding DNA: TGCGCCAGCAGCCAAGACAACAGGGGATGGCAGCCCCAGCATTTT.

This clone came up once. Other DNA sequences in the sample encode the same CDR3. The CDR3 loop is CSVGLATNEKLFF. CDR3 DNA: TGCAGCGTTGGACTAGCAACTAATGAAAAACTGTTTTTT. The chain has TRBV29-1 and TRBJ1-4; D is unresolved. The CDR3 extends over 13 amino acids. V lost 4 bases to trimming and J lost 0 bases, with 6 bases between them. Germline V CDR1 and CDR2: SQVTM, ANQGSEA.

This clone was picked up a small number of times. The chain recombines TRBV6-4 with TRBJ2-6; a possible D gene is TRBD1 (6 bases). Trimming stripped 3 bases from V and 0 bases from J, with 6 bases between. Germline loops: CDR1 MRHNA, CDR2 SNTAGT. The CDR3 spans 15 residues. Here the CDR3 reads CASSEDSSGANVLTF. The CDR3 DNA reads as TGTGCCAGCAGTGAGGACAGCTCTGGGGCCAACGTCCTGACTTTC.

CDR3 nucleotide sequence: TGTGCCAGCAGTGGGACAGGGGGCTCTCGCGAGCAGTACTTC. This translates into CASSGTGGSREQYF. The chain employs TRBV27 and TRBJ2-5; 12 bases agree with TRBD1. The J call may be faulty, since TRBJ2-7 better matches the DNA end. Germline-derived CDR1 and CDR2 are MNHEY and SMNVEV (reference sequence). The CDR3 runs 14 residues.

This clone came up a few times. DNA of the CDR3: TGTGCCAGCAGCAGGTCCCACGAGCAGTACTTC. This encodes CASSRSHEQYF. The chain uses TRBV6-1 and TRBJ2-7; D remains ambiguous. V was pared by 6 bases and J by 5 bases, with 8 bases between. CDR1 and CDR2 (germline): MNHNS, SASEGT. This CDR3 spans 11 amino acids.

This clone was seen only a few times. The genes are TRBV30 and TRBJ2-3; a possible D gene is TRBD1 (5 bases). The V end was cut by 2 bases, the J end by 0 bases, with 9 bases between. The CDR3 is made up of 14 amino acids. Germline CDR1 is GTSNPN and CDR2 is SVGIG (reference sequence). CDR3 amino acids: CAWSRTLSTDTQYF. The CDR3 DNA reads TGTGCCTGGAGTCGGACACTGAGCACAGATACGCAGTATTTT.

The rearrangement uses TRBV5-1 and TRBJ2-3, with 10 bases that match TRBD2. Trimming cost V 4 bases and J 6 bases; bases outside gene matches: 5. The CDR3 totals 14 residues. Germline CDR1 reads SGHRS; CDR2 reads YFSETQ. CDR3 protein: CASSLISGRDTQYF. The CDR3 bases are TGCGCCAGCAGCCTTATTAGCGGGAGGGATACGCAGTATTTT.

The gene calls are TRBV5-1 and TRBJ2-2, with D hard to call. This CDR3 has 13 amino acids. Trimming shortened V by 3 bases and J by 5 bases, and 8 bases separated the two germline ends. Germline CDR1 reads SGHRS; CDR2 reads YFSETQ. CDR3 region: CASSSRVTGELFF. CDR3 sequence (DNA): TGCGCCAGCAGCTCTCGAGTAACCGGGGAGCTGTTTTTT.

There are a few counts of this clone. The rearrangement links TRBV9 to TRBJ2-1; D not resolved. The CDR3 is 16 residues long. Between the trimmed V and J ends, which lost 2 bases and 7 bases, there was a span of 19 bases. In germline, CDR1 is SGDLS, CDR2 YYNGEE. The CDR3 DNA reads as TGTGCCAGCAGCGTTCTAGTGACGGCCGCCGGGAATGAGCAGTTCTTC. This sequence encodes CASSVLVTAAGNEQFF.

The rearrangement links TRBV28 to TRBJ2-7; D ambiguous. Looked up from germline, CDR1 is MDHEN and CDR2 is SYDVKM. The CDR3 contains 12 residues. V was clipped by 3 bases and J by 3 bases, with 6 bases between them. The CDR3 nucleotides are TGTGCCAGCAGTTTTTTAAACTACGAGCAGTACTTC. This encodes CASSFLNYEQYF. The full variable domain, completed using reference TRBV28 and TRBJ2-7, is DVKVTQSSRYLVKRTGEKVFLECVQDMDHENMFWYRQDPGLGLRLIYFSYDVKMKEKGDIPEGYSVSREKKERFSLILESASTNQTSMYLCASSFLNYEQYFGPGTRLTVT.

The chain combines TRBV6-5 with TRBJ2-7; D unclear. CDR1 and CDR2 (germline): MNHEY, SVGAGI. The CDR3 length is 12 residues. Trimming cost V 4 bases and J 2 bases, with 6 bases left between them. In DNA form, the CDR3 reads TGTGCCAGCAGTTCGTATACCTACGAGCAGTACTTC. This codes for CASSSYTYEQYF.

This chain connects TRBV4-3 to TRBJ2-7, with TRBD1 matching over 7 bases. The ends lost 0 bases at V and 4 bases at J; junction bases unmatched: 15. In germline, CDR1 is LGHNA, CDR2 YSLEER. The CDR3 is 18 residues long. In nucleotides, the CDR3 is TGCGCCAGCAGCCAAGATCCCCTTCGACAGGGAACGCCGTACGAGCAGTACTTC. It encodes CASSQDPLRQGTPYEQYF.

This clone has only a few counts. The same CDR3 arises from other DNA sequences in this sample as well. This chain links TRBV4-1 with TRBJ2-7, with 9 bases fitting TRBD2. CDR1 and CDR2 (germline): MGHRA, YSYEKL. V gave up 1 base and J gave up 4 bases; unmatched junction bases: 11. The CDR3 totals 17 residues. Here the CDR3 DNA reads TGCGCCAGCAGCCAAGCTGGCGGGAGGGCCAATGTGTACGAGCAGTACTTC. This codes for CASSQAGGRANVYEQYF.

This clone turned up a few times. The chain joins TRBV9 to TRBJ2-1, with D hard to call. Germline V CDR1 and CDR2: SGDLS, YYNGEE. V was clipped by 3 bases and J by 0 bases, with 13 bases between them. The CDR3 sequence is 16 residues long. The chain's CDR3 is CASSAVDWSSYNEQFF. CDR3 in DNA: TGTGCCAGCAGCGCCGTCGACTGGAGCTCCTACAATGAGCAGTTCTTC.

This clone has just a few counts. The chain employs TRBV6-5 and TRBJ2-3, with 8 nucleotides matching TRBD2. Per the germline V gene, CDR1 is MNHEY and CDR2 is SVGAGI. This CDR3 contains 15 residues. Trimming at V came to 3 bases and at J to 1 base, leaving 3 bases not matched to a gene. CDR3 nucleotides: TGTGCCAGCAGTTATTTGACTAGCGGCACAGATACGCAGTATTTT. This sequence encodes CASSYLTSGTDTQYF.

The chain has TRBV7-2 and TRBJ2-3, with D possibly matching TRBD2 (6 bases). The CDR3 loop spans 16 amino acids. V was cut by 1 base and J by 3 bases, with 14 bases left in between. Germline CDR1 SGHTA, CDR2 FQGNSA. For the CDR3, the DNA is TGTGCCAGCAGCTTAGGAATGGGCGGGAAGACAGATACGCAGTATTTT. This sequence encodes CASSLGMGGKTDTQYF. Together with reference TRBV7-2 and TRBJ2-3, the CDR3 gives the full variable domain: GAGVSQSPSNKVTEKGKDVELRCDPISGHTALYWYRQSLGQGLEFLIYFQGNSAPDKSGLPSDRFSAERTGGSVSTLTIQRTQQEDSAVYLCASSLGMGGKTDTQYFGPGTRLTVL.

This clone was detected only a few times. V usage is TRBV4-3 and J usage is TRBJ2-7, with D maybe TRBD2 (6 bases). The CDR3 covers 15 residues. Per germline, CDR1 LGHNA and CDR2 YSLEER. The V end was cut by 0 bases, the J end by 4 bases, with 13 bases between. The CDR3 nucleotides read TGCGCCAGCAGCCAAGACTTGGGACTCCTATACGAGCAGTACTTC. Translating gives CASSQDLGLLYEQYF.